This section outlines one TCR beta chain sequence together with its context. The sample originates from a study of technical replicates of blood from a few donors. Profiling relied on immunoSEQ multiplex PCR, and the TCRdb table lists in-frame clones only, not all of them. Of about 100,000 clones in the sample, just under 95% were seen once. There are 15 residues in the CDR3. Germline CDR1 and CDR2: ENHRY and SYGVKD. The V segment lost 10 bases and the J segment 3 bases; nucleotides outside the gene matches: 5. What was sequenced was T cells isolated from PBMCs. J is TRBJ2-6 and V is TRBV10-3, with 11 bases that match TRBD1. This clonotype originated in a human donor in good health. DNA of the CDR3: TGTGCCACTGGACAGGGGGCTGGTGGGGCCAACGTCCTGACTTTC. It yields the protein CATGQGAGGANVLTF.